This TCR beta chain was found in a study of OX40 agonist ivuxolimab in advanced cancers. Study-wide background: Having had anti-PD-1, anti-PD-L1 or anti-CTLA-4 therapy before was allowed, and roughly 40% had some. Partial responses, seen in three patients, involved one hepatocellular carcinoma and two cutaneous melanomas.

As concerns this clone: Its specificity is unknown.

The study's findings and limits: Some patients without response likewise showed low normalized clonal expansion.

Prior autoimmune disease or systemic immunosuppression barred patients. Measured with immunoSEQ multiplex PCR; TCRdb has only the in-frame clones, and not every one. The sample has around 67,000 clones, about four fifths seen once; the top ten hold more than 1%. The CDR3 contains 18 residues. With 7 bases clipped from V and 5 bases from J, the junction kept 17 bases outside the gene matches. Germline assignment: CDR1 MNHEY and CDR2 SMNVEV (reference sequence). This TCR was sampled from an adult with an advanced solid tumor such as melanoma, head and neck, liver or kidney cancer. The chain couples TRBV27 to TRBJ2-2, with 9 positions matching TRBD1. Sequenced material: CD4+ or CD8+ T cells sorted from blood, taken in a trial of the OX40 agonist ivuxolimab. The CDR3 sequence is CASTTPLGQGRMTGELFF. CDR3 bases: TGTGCCAGCACCACGCCCCTTGGACAGGGGAGAATGACCGGGGAGCTGTTTTTT.